The rows below give T cell receptor beta chains drawn from one sample of a study of T cells in Graves' hyperthyroidism and ophthalmopathy. Using its own MiXCR run on the multiplex PCR reads, TCRdb lists one record per CDR3 protein. The top ten hold roughly 25% of the sample, which has 300,000 to 450,000 distinct CDR3 sequences, more than 15% seen once. Sequenced input: blood. These receptors all come from a woman under 30 with Graves' hyperthyroidism that later progressed to Graves' ophthalmopathy. Each CDR3 is given without its conserved first and last residue. Only part of the rows carry a size: once, few, many, or a class if the clone is expanded.

.	TRBV7-9	ASSLARHGYT
few	TRBV19	ASSIIAGDPIASYNEQF
.	TRBV10-3	AISETTGIAEKLF
many	TRBV28	ASSSQGAAYT
many	TRBV7-2	ASRIKGLAGASTDTQY
.	TRBV6-1	ASSEAVPGAGGYEQY
few	TRBV12-3/TRBV12-4	ASSFGHTNYGYT
many	TRBV28	APRWPGGPETQY
many	TRBV15	ATSNGVRYEQY
many	TRBV6-1	ASSDQAGETQY
many	TRBV30	AWSDSPNTGELF
many	TRBV3-1	ASSQELSSYEQY
.	TRBV20-1	SPTGLANNGQF
many	TRBV6-1	ASSERWGQPQH
many	TRBV13	ASSQTAAGEKLF
many	TRBV5-1	ASKKTGGQETQY
.	TRBV28	AIGRDRGNEQY
.	TRBV27	ASIAGGTGELF
.	TRBV12-3/TRBV12-4	ASNWPFNTGELF
.	TRBV10-3	AISEVIFQETQY
many	TRBV28	ASSLVDNEQF
many	TRBV7-8	ASSLSSRQGRKLF
.	TRBV5-1	ASSFLAGVGEQF
.	TRBV5-1	ASSLPGNEQF
many	TRBV28	ASSLPGEHTQY
.	TRBV6-2/TRBV6-3	ASSTGKSSYNSPLH
few	TRBV6-1	ASSDGDRVGDEQF
many	TRBV5-1	ASSLTTPGGNTEAF
few	TRBV20-1	SAREGVSSYNEQF
.	TRBV9	ASSATSGRAYEQY
many	TRBV6-1	ASSYLGLAGGWYNEQF
many	TRBV28	ASSLGGGGGNSPLH
.	TRBV30	AWSTGIGEYNEQF
many	TRBV30	AWSVSHNEQF
few	TRBV7-3	ASSFSGEGGEQY
many	TRBV7-9	ASSLVGSLRNEQF
many	TRBV11-2	ASSLVAGVTDTQY
many	TRBV6-1	ASSVLGGIGTEAF
few	TRBV15	ATSGFTDTQY
many	TRBV28	ASAGDSYNEQF
few	TRBV20-1	SASGDRPWEQY
many	TRBV20-1	SARTGLAGGIILNEQF
many	TRBV30	AWSVGIRREQY
many	TRBV6-2/TRBV6-3	ASSRTSGRFSTDTQY
many	TRBV11-3	ASSLERGTEEF
few	TRBV19	ASSIGWGSYEQY
many	TRBV11-2	ASSLEGVYETQY
.	TRBV29-1	SVEGIQGANTEAF
many	TRBV5-1	ASSMLTASTEAF